This is a list of T cell receptor beta chains from one sample in a study of beta chain features in type 1 diabetes. The assay was immunoSEQ multiplex PCR, and TCRdb's table has in-frame clones only and misses some. Here the sample spans about 410,000 clones, about 15% being singletons. The sequenced sample was naive CD4+ T cells from blood. These receptors came from a man aged 30 to 39 in good health. CDR3s include the opening cysteine and the closing phenylalanine or tryptophan. A D gene is named only where the DNA matches it firmly. Not every row has a clone size; where given, it reads once, few, many or a size class.

CDR3: CASSTSRWRNLNTGELFF; DNA: TGTGCCAGCAGCACGAGTCGCTGGCGGAACCTGAACACCGGGGAGCTGTTTTTT; V: TRBV7-6; size: few; J: TRBJ2-2; D: .
CDR3: CASSLRVDEGSPVGQPQHF; DNA: TGTGCCAGCAGCTTAAGAGTTGATGAGGGCAGCCCGGTGGGTCAGCCCCAGCATTTT; V: TRBV11-2; size: .; J: TRBJ1-5; D: .
CDR3: CASSGWRETQYF; DNA: TGTGCCAGCAGTGGATGGCGGGAGACCCAGTACTTC; V: TRBV2; size: .; J: TRBJ2-5; D: .
CDR3: CASSQQGITDTQYF; DNA: TGTGCCAGCAGCCAACAGGGGATCACAGATACGCAGTATTTT; V: TRBV7-9; size: few; J: TRBJ2-3; D: TRBD1
CDR3: CASRDLLQAPYGYTF; DNA: TGCGCCAGCAGGGATCTCTTGCAAGCGCCCTATGGCTACACCTTC; V: TRBV5-1; size: few; J: TRBJ1-2; D: .
CDR3: CASSSLRHTEAFF; DNA: TGTGCCAGCAGCTCCCTTAGACACACTGAAGCTTTCTTT; V: TRBV7-8; size: .; J: TRBJ1-1; D: .
CDR3: CASSLFRGQVYNEQFF; DNA: TGTGCCAGCAGCTTATTCCGGGGCCAGGTATACAATGAGCAGTTCTTC; V: TRBV11-2; size: few; J: TRBJ2-1; D: .
CDR3: CASSKGGIRNTEAFF; DNA: TGCGCCAGCAGCAAAGGTGGGATCAGGAACACTGAAGCTTTCTTT; V: TRBV5-1; size: .; J: TRBJ1-1; D: .
CDR3: CASSPIATNEKLFF; DNA: TGTGCCAGCAGCCCGATTGCAACTAATGAAAAACTGTTTTTT; V: TRBV6-5; size: few; J: TRBJ1-4; D: .
CDR3: CASSRLSSIGQFF; DNA: TGTGCCAGCAGCCGACTTAGCTCCATAGGGCAGTTCTTC; V: TRBV7-2; size: .; J: TRBJ2-1; D: .
CDR3: CASSPVNYGYTF; DNA: TGTGCCAGCAGCCCGGTAAACTATGGCTACACCTTC; V: TRBV7-9; size: few; J: TRBJ1-2; D: .
CDR3: CAIRDTFGETQYF; DNA: TGTGCCATCAGGGATACTTTTGGGGAGACCCAGTACTTC; V: TRBV10-3; size: many; J: TRBJ2-5; D: .
CDR3: CASSVDGDSPLHF; DNA: TGTGCCAGCAGCGTCGACGGGGATTCACCCCTCCACTTT; V: TRBV9; size: .; J: TRBJ1-6; D: .
CDR3: CSVGARQAEAFF; DNA: TGCAGCGTTGGGGCCCGACAGGCGGAAGCTTTCTTT; V: TRBV29-1; size: few; J: TRBJ1-1; D: .
CDR3: CASSESQETQYF; DNA: TGTGCCAGCAGTGAATCCCAAGAGACCCAGTACTTC; V: TRBV10-3; size: .; J: TRBJ2-5; D: .
CDR3: CASSEGYGYTF; DNA: TGTGCCAGCAGCGAGGGGTATGGCTACACCTTC; V: TRBV7-9; size: .; J: TRBJ1-2; D: .
CDR3: CASSSTLNYGYTF; DNA: TGTGCCAGCAGCTCTACACTTAACTATGGCTACACCTTC; V: TRBV9; size: few; J: TRBJ1-2; D: .
CDR3: CASSQWLGLSYNEQFF; DNA: TGTGCCAGCAGCCAATGGCTGGGTTTGTCCTACAATGAGCAGTTCTTC; V: TRBV14; size: few; J: TRBJ2-1; D: .
CDR3: CASRSLAGDLGGQFF; DNA: TGTGCCAGCAGATCACTAGCGGGTGATCTCGGGGGGCAGTTCTTC; V: TRBV7-9; size: few; J: TRBJ2-1; D: TRBD2
CDR3: CAWSQGLDYGYTF; DNA: TGTGCCTGGAGTCAGGGGCTGGACTATGGCTACACCTTC; V: TRBV30; size: .; J: TRBJ1-2; D: .
CDR3: CASSLTPQADTQYF; DNA: TGTGCCAGCAGCTTAACTCCCCAGGCAGATACGCAGTATTTT; V: TRBV7-2; size: few; J: TRBJ2-3; D: .
CDR3: CATSRAGQNYGYTF; DNA: TGTGCCACCAGCAGAGCCGGGCAAAACTATGGCTACACCTTC; V: TRBV15; size: few; J: TRBJ1-2; D: .
CDR3: CASSRKFPGTSYNEQFF; DNA: TGCGCCAGCAGCCGCAAGTTTCCCGGGACTAGCTACAATGAGCAGTTCTTC; V: TRBV4-1; size: few; J: TRBJ2-1; D: TRBD2